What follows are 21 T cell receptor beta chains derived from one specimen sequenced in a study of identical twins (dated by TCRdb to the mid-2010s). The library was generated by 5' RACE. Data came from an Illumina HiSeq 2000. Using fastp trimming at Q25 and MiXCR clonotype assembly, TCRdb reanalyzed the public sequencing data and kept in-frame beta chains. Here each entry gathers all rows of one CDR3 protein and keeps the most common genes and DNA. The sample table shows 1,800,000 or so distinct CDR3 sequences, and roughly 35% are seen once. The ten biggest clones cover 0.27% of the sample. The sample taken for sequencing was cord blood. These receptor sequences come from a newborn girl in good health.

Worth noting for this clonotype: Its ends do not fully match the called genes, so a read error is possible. CDR3 coding DNA: TGTGCTAGTCGTTTGGTACAGGGAGCTAACTATGGCTACACCTTC. It yields the protein CASRLVQGANYGYTF. V gene TRBV12-5 combines with J gene TRBJ1-2; D is perhaps TRBD1 (6 bases). Germline V gene sequence: CDR1 LGHNT, CDR2 FRNRAP. The CDR3 extends over 15 amino acids.

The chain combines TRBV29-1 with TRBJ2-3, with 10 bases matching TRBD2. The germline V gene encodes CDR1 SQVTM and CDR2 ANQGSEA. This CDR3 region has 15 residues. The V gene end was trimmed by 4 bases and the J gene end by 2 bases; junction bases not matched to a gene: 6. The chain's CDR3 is CSVVQAGGVTDTQYF. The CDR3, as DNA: TGCAGCGTTGTTCAAGCGGGAGGGGTCACAGATACGCAGTATTTT.

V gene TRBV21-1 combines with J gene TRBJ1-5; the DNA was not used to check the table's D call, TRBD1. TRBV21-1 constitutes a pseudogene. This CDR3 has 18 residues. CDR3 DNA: TGTGCCAGCAGCCCCGCCAGGACAGAACCTTATAGCAATCAGCCCCAGCATTTT. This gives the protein CASSPARTEPYSNQPQHF.

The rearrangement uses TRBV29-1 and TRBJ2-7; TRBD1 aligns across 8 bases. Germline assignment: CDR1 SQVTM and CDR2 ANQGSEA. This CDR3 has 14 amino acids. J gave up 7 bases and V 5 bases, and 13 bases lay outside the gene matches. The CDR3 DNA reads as TGCAGCGTTCGTAGCAGGGGGCGCGGCAATGAGCAGTACTTC. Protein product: CSVRSRGRGNEQYF.

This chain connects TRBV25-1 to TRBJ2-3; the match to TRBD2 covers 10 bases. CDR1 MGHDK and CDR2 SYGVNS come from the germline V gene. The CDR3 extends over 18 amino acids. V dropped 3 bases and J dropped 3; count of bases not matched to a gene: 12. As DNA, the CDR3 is TGTGCCAGCAGTGATTCAGCCCTTAGCGGGAGGTGGACAGATACGCAGTATTTT. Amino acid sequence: CASSDSALSGRWTDTQYF.

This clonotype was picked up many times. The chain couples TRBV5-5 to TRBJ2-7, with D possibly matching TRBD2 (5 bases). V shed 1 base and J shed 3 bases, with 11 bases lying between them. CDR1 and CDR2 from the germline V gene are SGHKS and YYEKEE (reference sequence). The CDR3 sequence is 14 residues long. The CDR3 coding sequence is TGTGCCAGCAGCTTGTCCAGCGGAGACTACGAGCAGTACTTC. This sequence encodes CASSLSSGDYEQYF.

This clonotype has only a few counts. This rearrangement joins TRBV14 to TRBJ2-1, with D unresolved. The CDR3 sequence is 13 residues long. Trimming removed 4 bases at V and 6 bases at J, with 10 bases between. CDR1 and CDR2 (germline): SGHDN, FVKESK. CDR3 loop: CASSRFSPNEQFF. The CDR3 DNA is TGTGCCAGCAGCCGTTTTAGTCCCAATGAGCAGTTCTTC.

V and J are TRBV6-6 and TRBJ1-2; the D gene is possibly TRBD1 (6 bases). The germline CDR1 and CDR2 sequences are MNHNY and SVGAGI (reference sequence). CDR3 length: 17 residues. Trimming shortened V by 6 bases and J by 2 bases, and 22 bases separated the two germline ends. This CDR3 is CASSYRALDSQNYGYTF. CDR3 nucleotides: TGTGCCAGCAGCTATCGGGCTTTGGACAGTCAGAACTATGGCTACACCTTC.

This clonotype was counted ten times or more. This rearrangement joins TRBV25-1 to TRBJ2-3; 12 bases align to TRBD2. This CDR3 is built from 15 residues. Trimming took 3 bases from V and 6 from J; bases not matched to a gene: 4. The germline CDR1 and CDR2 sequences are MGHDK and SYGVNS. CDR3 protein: CASSETSGGTDTQYF. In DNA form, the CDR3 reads TGTGCCAGCAGTGAGACTAGCGGGGGAACGGATACGCAGTATTTT.

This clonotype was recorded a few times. As DNA, the CDR3 is TGCAGTGCTAGGGGAGCCAACACAGATACGCAGTATTTT. This translates into CSARGANTDTQYF. V gene TRBV20-1 combines with J gene TRBJ2-3; possibly TRBD2 for D (5 bases). Per germline, CDR1 DFQATT and CDR2 SNEGSKA (reference sequence). Trimming left V 3 bases short and J 2 bases short, with 9 bases between. This CDR3 has 13 amino acids.

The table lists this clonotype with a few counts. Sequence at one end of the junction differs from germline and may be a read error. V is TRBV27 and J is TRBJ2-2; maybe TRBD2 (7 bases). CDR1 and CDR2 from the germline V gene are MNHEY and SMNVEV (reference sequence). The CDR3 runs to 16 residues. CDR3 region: CASSLRGATNTGELFF. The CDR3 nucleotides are TGTGCCAGCAGTTTACGGGGGGCTACGAACACTGGGGAGCTGTTTTTT.

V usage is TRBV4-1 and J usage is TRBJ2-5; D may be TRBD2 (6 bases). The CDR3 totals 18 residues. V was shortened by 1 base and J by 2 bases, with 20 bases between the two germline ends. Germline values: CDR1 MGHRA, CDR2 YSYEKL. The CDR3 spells CASSQGLSAGRTQETQYF. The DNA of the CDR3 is TGCGCCAGCAGCCAAGGTCTTTCGGCAGGGAGGACACAAGAGACCCAGTACTTC.

The CDR3: CSAYTGTGLYEQYF. The CDR3 DNA sequence: TGCAGTGCCTATACCGGGACAGGGTTGTACGAGCAGTACTTC. V is TRBV20-1 and J is TRBJ2-4, with 9 positions matching TRBD1. The J call may be wrong; the DNA end is better matched by TRBJ2-7. Looked up from germline, CDR1 is DFQATT and CDR2 is SNEGSKA (reference sequence). CDR3 length: 14 amino acids.

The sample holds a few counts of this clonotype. The chain's CDR3 is CASSAVRGNQPQHF. CDR3 nucleotide sequence: TGTGCCAGCAGTGCGGTCCGCGGTAATCAGCCCCAGCATTTT. The genes are TRBV2 and TRBJ1-5; unclear D gene. Trimming removed 4 bases from V and 4 bases from J, with 11 bases in between. The CDR3 covers 14 residues. Looked up from germline, CDR1 is SNHLY and CDR2 is FYNNEI.

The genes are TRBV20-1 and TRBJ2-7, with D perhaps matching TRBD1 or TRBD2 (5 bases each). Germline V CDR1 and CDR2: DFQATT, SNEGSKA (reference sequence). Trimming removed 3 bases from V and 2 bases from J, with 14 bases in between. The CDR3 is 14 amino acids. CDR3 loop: CSARPGTVTYEQYF. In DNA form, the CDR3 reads TGCAGTGCTAGGCCCGGGACCGTTACCTACGAGCAGTACTTC.

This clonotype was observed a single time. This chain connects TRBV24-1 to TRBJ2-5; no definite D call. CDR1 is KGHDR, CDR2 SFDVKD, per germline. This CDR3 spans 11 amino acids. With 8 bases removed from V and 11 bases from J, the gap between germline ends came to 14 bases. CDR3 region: CATKEYNEQYF. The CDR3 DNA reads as TGTGCCACCAAGGAGTACAATGAGCAGTACTTC.

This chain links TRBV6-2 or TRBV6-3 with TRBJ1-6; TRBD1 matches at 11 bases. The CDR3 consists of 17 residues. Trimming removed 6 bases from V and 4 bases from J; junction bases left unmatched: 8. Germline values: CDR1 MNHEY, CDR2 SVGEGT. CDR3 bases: TGTGCCAGCAGAGGACCGGGACAGGGGGTTTATAATTCACCCCTCCACTTT. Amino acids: CASRGPGQGVYNSPLHF.

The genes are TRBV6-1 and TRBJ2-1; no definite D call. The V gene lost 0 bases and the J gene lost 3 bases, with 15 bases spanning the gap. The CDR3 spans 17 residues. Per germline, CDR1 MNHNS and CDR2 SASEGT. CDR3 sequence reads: CASSEAIPLRHYNEQFF. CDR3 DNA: TGTGCCAGCAGTGAAGCAATCCCCTTACGCCACTACAATGAGCAGTTCTTC.

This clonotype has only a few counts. CDR3: CATSRVGPMNTEAFF. CDR3 coding DNA: TGTGCCACCAGCAGAGTGGGTCCCATGAACACTGAAGCTTTCTTT. This chain links TRBV15 with TRBJ1-1; D not certain. Trimming stripped 1 base from V and 0 bases from J, with 9 bases between. Germline CDR1 LNHNV, CDR2 YYDKDF (reference sequence). This CDR3 comprises 15 residues.

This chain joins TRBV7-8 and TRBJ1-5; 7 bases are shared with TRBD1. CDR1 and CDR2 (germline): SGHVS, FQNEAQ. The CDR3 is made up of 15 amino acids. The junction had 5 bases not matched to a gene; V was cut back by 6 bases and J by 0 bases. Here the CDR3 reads CASRPGGYSNQPQHF. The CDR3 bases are TGTGCCAGCAGACCAGGGGGTTATAGCAATCAGCCCCAGCATTTT.

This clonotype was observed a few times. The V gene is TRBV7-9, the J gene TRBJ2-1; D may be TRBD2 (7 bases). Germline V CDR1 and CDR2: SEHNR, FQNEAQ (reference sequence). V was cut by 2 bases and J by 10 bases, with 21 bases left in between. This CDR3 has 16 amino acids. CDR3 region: CASSLPAAGARWEQFF. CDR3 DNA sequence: TGTGCCAGCAGCTTACCCGCGGCGGGGGCTCGATGGGAGCAGTTCTTC.